This record concerns one T cell receptor beta chain sequence. The sample belongs to a study of cytomegalovirus exposure and HLA in healthy donors. V was trimmed by 0 bases and J by 5 bases, leaving 8 bases between them. The germline gives CDR1 SGHRS, CDR2 YFSETQ. The CDR3 has 13 amino acids. This PCR relied on a set of 60 Vbeta primers and 13 Jbeta primers. Some clones are missing from TCRdb's copy, which holds only in-frame ones; the method was immunoSEQ multiplex PCR. This sample yields about 140,000 clones, of which more than 70% are seen a single time; around 2.4% belongs to the top ten. The sample consisted of PBMCs. The rearrangement links TRBV5-1 to TRBJ1-2, with D perhaps matching TRBD1 (5 bases). This sequence originates from a man aged 50 to 60 in good health and CMV-seronegative. The CDR3 region has the DNA TGCGCCAGCAGCTTGGCCCAGGGATATGGCTACACCTTC. It is translated as CASSLAQGYGYTF.